The 5 T cell receptor beta chains given below trace back to one sample, sequenced in a study of T cells in Graves' hyperthyroidism and ophthalmopathy. Amplified regions were TCR beta CDR3 sequences from RNA transcripts. HTBI primers were employed in a first-round RT-PCR of the TCR CDR3. A single record per CDR3 protein comes from TCRdb applying MiXCR to the multiplex PCR reads. The data show 490,000 or so distinct CDR3 sequences, 40% to 55% seen once. Sequenced: peripheral blood or thyroid tissue (not recorded which). Every receptor here comes from an adult woman with Graves' disease, either hyperthyroidism or ophthalmopathy (not recorded which).

Concerning this clonotype: One end of the junction does not line up with germline, which may come from a read error. The chain joins TRBV6-1 to TRBJ2-6, with a weak D call TRBD1 (6 bases). Per the germline V gene, CDR1 is MNHNS and CDR2 is SASEGT. This CDR3 is built from 13 residues. The CDR3 sequence: CASSEQGPNTEAF. In DNA form, the CDR3 reads TGTGCCAGCAGTGAACAGGGGCCTAACACTGAAGCTTTC.

This chain joins TRBV7-2 and TRBJ2-5; possible D gene TRBD1, 5 bases. The CDR3 length is 14 residues. Trimming left V 1 base short and J 4 bases short, with 10 bases between. Germline CDR1 is SGHTA and CDR2 is FQGNSA. CDR3 protein: CASSLVPRVETQYF. CDR3 in DNA: TGTGCCAGCAGCTTAGTTCCCAGGGTAGAGACCCAGTACTTC.

The V gene is TRBV10-3, the J gene TRBJ2-3; possibly TRBD2 for D (6 bases). The CDR3 is made up of 15 amino acids. Germline loops: CDR1 ENHRY, CDR2 SYGVKD. The V and J ends lost 0 bases and 3 bases respectively, with 10 bases between them. The CDR3 reads CAISESSGGTDTQYF. The CDR3 DNA follows: TGTGCCATCAGTGAGTCTAGCGGAGGAACAGATACGCAGTATTTT.

J is TRBJ2-2 and V is TRBV5-1; tentative D call: TRBD1 (5 bases). CDR3 length: 17 residues. Germline V gene lookup returns CDR1 SGHRS and CDR2 YFSETQ. The V end lost 1 base, the J end lost 1 base, and 14 bases lay between the germline ends. Here the CDR3 DNA reads TGCGCCAGCAGCTTGAGCAGGGCAGATAGGAACACCGGGGAGCTGTTTTTT. Protein product: CASSLSRADRNTGELFF.

This clonotype was counted between two and nine times. This chain joins TRBV7-7 and TRBJ1-1; maybe TRBD1 (5 bases). Per the germline V gene, CDR1 is SSHAT and CDR2 is FNYEAQ (reference sequence). Trimming left V 6 bases short and J 3 bases short, with 14 bases between. This CDR3 is 14 amino acids long. CDR3 nucleotide sequence: TGTGCCAGCAGTTCCAAGGCAGGGCACACTGAAGCTTTCTTT. It encodes CASSSKAGHTEAFF.